The entry below gives a single TCR beta chain sequence along with its context. Its specificity is not known. The CDR3 regions of TCR beta were amplified from RNA transcripts. The HTBI primer set served for first-round RT-PCR of the TCR CDR3. In TCRdb, the multiplex PCR reads were re-called with MiXCR into one record per CDR3 protein. This sample carries 300,000 or so distinct CDR3 sequences, roughly 18% of them seen once, and the ten largest clones take around 47%. The V gene's germline CDR1 is DFQATT and CDR2 SNEGSKA (reference sequence). With V trimmed by 6 bases and J by 2 bases, 7 bases remained unmatched. The CDR3 is 16 residues long. This sample was taken from a study of T cells in Graves' hyperthyroidism and ophthalmopathy. Diagnosing involved the use of clinical symptoms, serum thyroxine and TRAb, thyroid ultrasound and orbital computed tomography. Study results and caveats: Stable hyperthyroidism was told apart from ophthalmopathy by a model built on 13 V-J features.

This receptor was obtained from a woman aged 50 to 60 with Graves' hyperthyroidism. Material for sequencing was blood. The chain joins TRBV20-1 to TRBJ2-7, with 16 bases that match TRBD2. The CDR3 protein is CSAPGTSGRAAYEQYF. The CDR3 DNA reads TGCAGTGCACCCGGGACTAGCGGGAGGGCCGCCTACGAGCAGTACTTC.